Listed below are T cell receptor beta chains from one sample, sequenced in a study of shared clonotypes between healthy human individuals. The protocol was immunoSEQ multiplex PCR, while the TCRdb copy is restricted to in-frame clones and leaves out a portion. This repertoire shows about 2 million clones, roughly 94% found once; its top ten account for more than 0.1%. Sequencing was done on a sample of naive CD4+ T cells sorted from blood. Source of these receptors: a young man in good health. Each CDR3 is given with its conserved first and last residue. Fields, in order: J gene, clone size, V gene, D gene, CDR3 protein, CDR3 DNA. D genes are given only for firm matches. A clone size is listed for some rows: how often the clone was seen (once, few, many), or a class if it is expanded.

TRBJ1-4	-	TRBV6-5	-	CASRNRARTNEKLFF	TGTGCCAGCAGGAACAGGGCCCGAACTAATGAAAAACTGTTTTTT
TRBJ2-1	-	TRBV2	TRBD1	CASSPDRSLVTSYNEQFF	TGTGCCAGCAGTCCGGACAGGTCCCTTGTAACCTCCTACAATGAGCAGTTCTTC
TRBJ1-2	-	TRBV5-6	-	CASSLGASGYTF	TGTGCCAGCAGCTTAGGGGCAAGTGGCTACACCTTC
TRBJ1-1	-	TRBV5-1	-	CASSPLGHLNTEAFF	TGCGCCAGCAGCCCCCTCGGGCACTTGAACACTGAAGCTTTCTTT
TRBJ1-1	-	TRBV2	-	CASSEGGASNTEAFF	TGTGCCAGCAGTGAAGGTGGGGCCTCGAACACTGAAGCTTTCTTT
TRBJ1-2	-	TRBV6-1	-	CASSESDVRVSYTF	TGTGCCAGCAGTGAATCCGATGTAAGGGTGAGCTACACCTTC
TRBJ1-1	-	TRBV10-3	-	CAISESGKNTEAFF	TGTGCCATCAGTGAGTCGGGCAAGAACACTGAAGCTTTCTTT
TRBJ2-1	-	TRBV10-3	TRBD2	CAISVASGRDSYNEQFF	TGTGCCATCAGTGTGGCTAGCGGGAGGGATTCCTACAATGAGCAGTTCTTC
TRBJ2-2	-	TRBV2	-	CASSEESNTGELFF	TGTGCCAGCAGTGAAGAGTCGAACACCGGGGAGCTGTTTTTT
TRBJ2-3	-	TRBV2	-	CASSRGAGKLDTQYF	TGTGCCAGCAGCAGGGGGGCGGGGAAGCTAGATACGCAGTATTTT
TRBJ1-5	-	TRBV27	TRBD1	CASRRGQGSNQPQHF	TGTGCCAGCAGGAGAGGACAGGGGAGCAATCAGCCCCAGCATTTT
TRBJ1-2	-	TRBV7-9	-	CASSSFQNYGYTF	TGTGCCAGCAGCTCCTTCCAAAACTATGGCTACACCTTC
TRBJ2-1	-	TRBV6-5	-	CASRRDNEQFF	TGTGCCAGCAGGAGGGACAATGAGCAGTTCTTC
TRBJ2-7	-	TRBV28	TRBD1	CASSLPTGPYEQYF	TGTGCCAGCAGCTTACCGACAGGGCCCTACGAGCAGTACTTC
TRBJ1-6	-	TRBV2	-	CASSGWTDNSPLHF	TGTGCCAGCAGTGGCTGGACAGATAATTCACCCCTCCACTTT
TRBJ2-5	-	TRBV29-1	-	CSVGESSRQETQYF	TGCAGCGTTGGAGAGAGTTCCCGACAAGAGACCCAGTACTTC
TRBJ2-7	-	TRBV7-2	-	CASSLGSGGSYEQYF	TGTGCCAGCAGCTTAGGATCGGGCGGGTCCTACGAGCAGTACTTC
TRBJ2-7	-	TRBV5-5	TRBD2	CASSLEAGLSGRSKSYEQYF	TGTGCCAGCAGCTTGGAGGCAGGGCTTAGCGGGAGGTCTAAATCCTACGAGCAGTACTTC
TRBJ1-2	-	TRBV5-1	TRBD1	CASSLFSPTTLGQGAGYTF	TGCGCCAGCAGCTTGTTTTCCCCCACTACTCTGGGACAGGGAGCTGGCTACACCTTC
TRBJ2-2	-	TRBV7-9	TRBD1	CASSLGQGENTGELFF	TGTGCCAGCAGCTTAGGACAGGGCGAGAACACCGGGGAGCTGTTTTTT
TRBJ2-4	-	TRBV10-2	-	CASSGGRPDF	TGCGCCAGCAGTGGCGGGCGGCCCGACTTC
TRBJ1-1	once	TRBV30	-	CAYRTYNTEAFF	TGTGCCTACCGGACCTATAACACTGAAGCTTTCTTT
TRBJ2-7	-	TRBV7-2	TRBD1	CASSDRVSYEQYF	TGTGCCAGCAGCGACAGGGTTTCCTACGAGCAGTACTTC
TRBJ2-3	-	TRBV7-2	TRBD2	CASSLGLAADTQYF	TGTGCCAGCAGCCTGGGACTAGCGGCAGATACGCAGTATTTT
TRBJ1-3	-	TRBV25-1	-	CASTQGFDTIYF	TGTGCCAGCACACAGGGTTTTGACACCATATATTTT
TRBJ1-4	-	TRBV7-9	-	CASSLDRANEKLFF	TGTGCCAGCAGCTTAGACAGGGCTAATGAAAAACTGTTTTTT
TRBJ2-1	-	TRBV5-6	TRBD2	CASSLRGTSGYYNEQFF	TGTGCCAGCAGCTTGAGGGGGACTAGCGGATACTACAATGAGCAGTTCTTC
TRBJ2-2	-	TRBV5-1	-	CASSSGQNTGELFF	TGCGCCAGCAGCTCCGGACAGAACACCGGGGAGCTGTTTTTT
TRBJ2-7	-	TRBV28	TRBD1	CASSLGTGLSQSSYEQYF	TGTGCCAGCAGTTTGGGGACAGGCTTGTCCCAGAGCTCCTACGAGCAGTACTTC
TRBJ1-2	-	TRBV5-1	TRBD1	CASSLTGQGFNYGYTF	TGCGCCAGCAGCTTGACGGGACAGGGATTTAACTATGGCTACACCTTC
TRBJ2-7	-	TRBV5-6	TRBD1	CASSPDRGGYEQYF	TGTGCCAGCAGCCCGGACAGGGGTGGCTACGAGCAGTACTTC
TRBJ2-1	-	TRBV5-1	-	CASLGGRGSYNEQFF	TGCGCCAGCCTCGGCGGGCGGGGATCCTACAATGAGCAGTTCTTC
TRBJ1-2	-	TRBV19	-	CASSLSSDGYTF	TGTGCCAGTAGCCTATCTTCAGATGGCTACACCTTC
TRBJ2-1	-	TRBV5-1	-	CASSFPGNEQFF	TGCGCCAGCAGCTTCCCTGGCAATGAGCAGTTCTTC
TRBJ1-1	many	TRBV5-1	TRBD1	CASSWDSGATEAFF	TGCGCCAGCAGCTGGGACAGTGGTGCCACTGAAGCTTTCTTT
TRBJ2-2	-	TRBV6-1	-	CASTRITNTGELFF	TGTGCCAGCACTCGGATAACGAACACCGGGGAGCTGTTTTTT
TRBJ2-5	-	TRBV27	-	CASSFPGETQYF	TGTGCCAGCAGTTTCCCGGGGGAGACCCAGTACTTC
TRBJ1-4	-	TRBV6-1	TRBD1	CASSTGGQNEKLFF	TGTGCCAGCAGTACAGGGGGCCAAAATGAAAAACTGTTTTTT
TRBJ1-5	-	TRBV2	-	CASSGVLDRNQPQHF	TGTGCCAGCAGTGGGGTTCTGGACCGAAATCAGCCCCAGCATTTT